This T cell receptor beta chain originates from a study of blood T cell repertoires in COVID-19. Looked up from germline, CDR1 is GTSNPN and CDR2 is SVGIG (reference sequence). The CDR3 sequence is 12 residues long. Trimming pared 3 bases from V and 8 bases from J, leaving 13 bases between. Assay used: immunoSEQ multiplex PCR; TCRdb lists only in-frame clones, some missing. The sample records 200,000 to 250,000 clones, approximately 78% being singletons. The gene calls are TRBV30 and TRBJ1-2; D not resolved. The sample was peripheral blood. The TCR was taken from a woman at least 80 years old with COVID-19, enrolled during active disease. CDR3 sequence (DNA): TGTGCCTGGAGGCCTGACTCGGAAGGCTACACCTTC. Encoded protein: CAWRPDSEGYTF.